The 13 T cell receptor beta chains listed next were all sequenced from one sample in a study of cytomegalovirus exposure and HLA in healthy donors. Primers for the PCR totalled 60 Vbeta and 13 Jbeta. Clones were sequenced by immunoSEQ multiplex PCR, and TCRdb holds only the in-frame ones, with some missing. There are about 98,000 clones in the sample; approximately 80% occur only once, and more than 3% lies in the top ten. The specimen sequenced was PBMCs. The receptors here all came from a female donor in good health and CMV-seropositive.

V is TRBV14 and J is TRBJ2-3; TRBD2 agrees at 7 bases. There are 15 residues in the CDR3. The V segment lost 2 bases and the J segment 0 bases; nucleotides outside the gene matches: 2. Germline CDR1 and CDR2: SGHDN and FVKESK. DNA for the CDR3: TGTGCCAGCAGCCAAATAGCGGGTAGCACAGATACGCAGTATTTT. Residues: CASSQIAGSTDTQYF.

The chain carries TRBV4-2 and TRBJ1-3; 8 bases agree with TRBD1. Germline V gene sequence: CDR1 LGHNA, CDR2 YNFKEQ. Germline trimming cut 1 base from V and 4 bases from J; bases unmatched to any gene: 9. The CDR3 covers 17 residues. CDR3: CASSQVLQGARGNTIYF. The CDR3 coding sequence is TGTGCCAGCAGCCAAGTACTCCAGGGGGCGAGAGGAAACACCATATATTTT.

The chain carries TRBV7-9 and TRBJ2-1; 10 bases map to TRBD2. The V and J ends lost 5 bases and 5 bases, in that order; junction bases with no gene match: 6. The germline V gene has CDR1 SEHNR and CDR2 FQNEAQ (reference sequence). The CDR3 runs 15 residues. CDR3 amino acids: CASSVSGRVDNEQFF. CDR3 in DNA: TGTGCCAGCAGCGTGAGCGGGAGGGTTGACAATGAGCAGTTCTTC.

The J gene is TRBJ2-7, the V gene TRBV10-1, with 11 bases matching TRBD2. There are 16 residues in the CDR3. V was clipped by 2 bases and J by 5 bases; unmatched bases: 8. Germline CDR1 WNHNN, CDR2 SYGVQD (reference sequence). The CDR3 spells CASSEVAGGELDEQYF. The CDR3 DNA reads as TGCGCCAGCAGTGAGGTAGCGGGAGGGGAGTTAGACGAGCAGTACTTC.

The sample holds one count of this clone. The rearrangement joins TRBV7-6 to TRBJ1-1, with unresolved D. From germline, CDR1 is SGHVS and CDR2 FNYEAQ. Trimming removed 3 bases at V and 1 base at J, with 6 bases between. This CDR3 is 13 amino acids long. The DNA for the CDR3 is TGTGCCAGCAGCTTGGGGAGGAACACTGAAGCTTTCTTT. Protein: CASSLGRNTEAFF.

The CDR3 coding sequence is TGTGCCAGTCTGCAGACATTCTCTGGAAACACCATATATTTT. Translating it yields CASLQTFSGNTIYF. The chain recombines TRBV19 with TRBJ1-3, with unresolved D. Germline V lookup: CDR1 LNHDA, CDR2 SQIVND (reference sequence). The V end lost 8 bases, the J end lost 0 bases, and 11 bases lay between the germline ends. This CDR3 region has 14 residues.

The chain uses TRBV28 and TRBJ1-2; 8 nucleotides match TRBD1. Germline CDR1 and CDR2: MDHEN and SYDVKM. V trimming: 3 bases; J trimming: 6 bases; junction bases outside the gene matches: 12. The CDR3 runs 16 residues. Written as DNA, the CDR3 is TGTGCCAGCAGTTTGTCGTCCGGGACAGGTGAAAATGGCTACACCTTC. This translates into CASSLSSGTGENGYTF.

This clone has more than one count but fewer than ten. This chain links TRBV2 with TRBJ1-5; 9 nucleotides line up with TRBD1. The CDR3 contains 14 residues. Germline V gene data show CDR1 as SNHLY and CDR2 as FYNNEI. The junction had 3 bases not matched to a gene; V was cut back by 4 bases and J by 5 bases. The CDR3 is CASSVRDRDQPQHF. For the CDR3, the DNA is TGTGCCAGCAGTGTAAGGGACAGGGATCAGCCCCAGCATTTT.

Comment on this clone: A read error may account for a junction end that differs from germline. This rearrangement joins TRBV6-6 to TRBJ2-4; 9 bases are shared with TRBD2. From germline, CDR1 is MNHNY and CDR2 SVGAGI (reference sequence). The CDR3 runs to 14 residues. In DNA form, the CDR3 reads TGTGCCACGGCCGCGGGACTAGCCGAAAACATTCAGTACTTC. This gives the protein CATAAGLAENIQYF.

The V call is TRBV7-3, the J call TRBJ2-3, with 11 bases aligning to TRBD2. This CDR3 has 15 amino acids. CDR1 SGHTA and CDR2 FQGTGA come from the germline V gene. J lost 0 bases, V lost 5 bases, and 1 base had no gene match. CDR3 region: CASSLAGGSTDTQYF. The CDR3 coding sequence is TGTGCCAGCAGCCTAGCGGGAGGTAGCACAGATACGCAGTATTTT.

The V and J genes are TRBV7-9 and TRBJ1-1; TRBD1 might be the D (5 bases). The ends were cut back, 1 base at V and 1 base at J, with 10 bases in the middle. This CDR3 region has 15 residues. The germline V gene has CDR1 SEHNR and CDR2 FQNEAQ (reference sequence). In DNA form, the CDR3 reads TGTGCCAGCAGCTTAGTCGGGGGGAGGAACACTGAAGCTTTCTTT. Translating gives CASSLVGGRNTEAFF.

The J gene is TRBJ2-7, the V gene TRBV19; perhaps TRBD2 as D (6 bases). CDR1 and CDR2 from the germline V gene are LNHDA and SQIVND (reference sequence). The germline V and J ends were trimmed by 6 bases and 0 bases, with 15 bases remaining between them. The CDR3 loop spans 15 amino acids. The CDR3 DNA is TGTGCCAGTAGCCGCGGAGGGGCCAGCTCCTACGAGCAGTACTTC. Its translation is CASSRGGASSYEQYF.

The gene calls are TRBV6-1 and TRBJ1-2, with 7 bases fitting TRBD1. Germline CDR1 MNHNS, CDR2 SASEGT. CDR3 size: 15 residues. V shed 6 bases and J 7 bases; nucleotides not matched to a gene: 14. The CDR3 coding sequence is TGTGCCAGCAGCCCTCTTGAACAGGGGATGGGTGGCTACACCTTC. It specifies CASSPLEQGMGGYTF.